This T cell receptor (beta chain) was identified in a study of glioma-infiltrating T cells after dendritic cell vaccination. Study as a whole: Autologous tumor lysate was loaded overnight onto monocyte-derived dendritic cells grown less than 8 days with IL-4 and GM-CSF.

Amplification used 60 V beta primers and 13 J beta primers. Clones were read by immunoSEQ multiplex PCR, and TCRdb kept only the in-frame ones, dropping some. The sample consists of roughly 80,000 clones, over 75% of them appearing once. Looked up from germline, CDR1 is SGHRS and CDR2 is YFSETQ. Trimming pared 5 bases from V and 1 base from J, leaving 16 bases between. CDR3 length equals 15 residues. Noted time point: after dendritic cell vaccination, including at tumor progression/relapse. Isocitrate dehydrogenase mutation was absent in all glioblastoma patients. This receptor was obtained from a human donor with glioblastoma. The chain links TRBV5-1 to TRBJ2-7; weak D call: TRBD1 (5 bases). The material sequenced was blood, taken after dendritic cell vaccination. The CDR3 region is CASRITWTTSYEQYF. As DNA, the CDR3 is TGCGCCAGCAGGATAACCTGGACAACATCCTACGAGCAGTACTTC.